The clone carrying this TCR beta chain was picked up one time. This specimen comes from a study of blood T cell repertoires in COVID-19. The V gene's germline CDR1 is SGHAT and CDR2 FQNNGV. The CDR3 totals 15 residues. With 5 bases clipped from V and 3 bases from J, the junction kept 7 bases outside the gene matches. Some clones are missing from TCRdb's copy, which holds only in-frame ones; the method was immunoSEQ multiplex PCR. The sample lists roughly 200,000 clones, 80% to 90% occurring once. This receptor was taken from a woman of 80 years or more with COVID-19, enrolled during active disease. The rearrangement uses TRBV11-2 and TRBJ1-3, with 7 positions matching TRBD1. Sequencing was done on a sample of peripheral blood. CDR3 residues: CASSGGQFLGNTIYF. The CDR3 DNA follows: TGTGCCAGCAGCGGGGGACAGTTTCTTGGAAACACCATATATTTT.